This TCR beta chain was profiled in a study of blood T cell repertoires in COVID-19. Overall study: Researchers got acute and convalescent COVID-19 samples from the United States, Italy and Spain.

In the original analysis: Reference gene primer amplification gave nucleated cell count estimates. Data came from immunoSEQ multiplex PCR; TCRdb stores just in-frame clones and leaves some out. V, J and clone size are taken as reported in that table, and D and trimming were inferred from the DNA itself. The sample has some 40,000 clones, around nine tenths seen once; the top ten hold roughly a third. This clonotype was obtained from a man aged 65 to 85 with active COVID-19. The sequencing sample was made of peripheral blood.

This CDR3 is CASKFSGSSYNSPLHF. CDR3 DNA sequence: TGTGCCAGCAAATTTTCCGGGAGCTCCTATAATTCACCCCTCCACTTT. This rearrangement joins TRBV2 to TRBJ1-6; no definite D call. The length of the CDR3 is 16 residues. The V gene lost 7 bases and the J gene lost 0 bases, with 13 bases spanning the gap. Germline values: CDR1 SNHLY, CDR2 FYNNEI. The variable domain in full, with the rest retrieved from reference TRBV2 and TRBJ1-6, is EPEVTQTPSHQVTQMGQEVILRCVPISNHLYFYWYRQILGQKVEFLVSFYNNEISEKSEIFDDQFSVERPDGSNFTLKIRSTKLEDSAMYFCASKFSGSSYNSPLHFGNGTRLTVT.